This TCR beta chain comes out of a study of shared clonotypes between healthy human individuals. Points on this clone: Its antigen is unidentified.

CDR1 and CDR2 (germline): SGHRS, YFSETQ. The CDR3 runs 14 residues. Deletions cut 4 bases from V and 0 bases from J, with 8 bases between. Regarding the study as a whole: Across subsets, estimated richness was generally greater for naive than for memory populations.

TCRdb's table, derived via immunoSEQ multiplex PCR, lists solely in-frame clones and lacks some. The data contain millions of clones, more than 90% of them seen just once; the ten biggest clones take up around 0.14%. Donors, healthy HIV-negative adults, lacked recent acute infections or vaccinations. A CD45RA-negative memory subset and a CD45RA+ naive subset were separated from the CD4+ cells. The TCR originated in a man aged 18-30 years in good health. V is TRBV5-1 and J is TRBJ2-1; D could derive from TRBD1 or TRBD2 (5 bases each). Sequenced material: naive CD4+ T cells sorted from blood. The subset denotes: CD45RA+ positively selected. Here the CDR3 reads CASSTGTSYNEQFF. CDR3 in DNA: TGCGCCAGCAGCACCGGGACCTCCTACAATGAGCAGTTCTTC.